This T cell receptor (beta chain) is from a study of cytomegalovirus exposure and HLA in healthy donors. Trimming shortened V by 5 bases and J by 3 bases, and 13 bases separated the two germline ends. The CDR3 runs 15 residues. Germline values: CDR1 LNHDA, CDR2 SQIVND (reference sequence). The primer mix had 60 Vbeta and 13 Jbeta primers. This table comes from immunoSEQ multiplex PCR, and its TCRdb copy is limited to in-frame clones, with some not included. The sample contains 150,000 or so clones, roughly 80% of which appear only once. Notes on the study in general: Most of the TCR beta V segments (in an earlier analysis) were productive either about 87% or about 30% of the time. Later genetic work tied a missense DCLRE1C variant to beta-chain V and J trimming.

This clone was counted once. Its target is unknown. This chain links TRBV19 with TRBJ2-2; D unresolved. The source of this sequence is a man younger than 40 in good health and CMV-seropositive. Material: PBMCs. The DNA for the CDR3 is TGTGCCAGTAGTTTCCTAGAGGTTGACACCGGGGAGCTGTTTTTT. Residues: CASSFLEVDTGELFF.